The present entry profiles one T cell receptor (beta chain) with its context. This specimen belongs to a study of blood T cell repertoires in COVID-19. About the study: From T cells, B-cell-depleted T cells, or PBMCs came the material, which was cDNA or gDNA.

Original processing notes: For nucleated cells, counts were estimated from reference gene primer amplification. The method was immunoSEQ multiplex PCR; TCRdb's version includes in-frame clones alone and lacks a portion of them. The DNA was the basis for D and trimming; V, J and clone size are from that table. The repertoire has 70,000 or so clones, about 84% of them found once; the top ten carry 15% to 18%. The receptor was isolated from a human donor in a cohort sampled during active COVID-19. The sequenced sample was peripheral blood.

This CDR3 is CASIRGNNSPLHF. In nucleotides, the CDR3 is TGTGCCAGCATTCGAGGGAATAATTCACCCCTCCACTTT. The chain recombines TRBV27 with TRBJ1-6; no reliable D call. The CDR3 totals 13 residues. Per germline, CDR1 MNHEY and CDR2 SMNVEV (reference sequence). Trimming cost V 7 bases and J 5 bases, with 9 bases left between them.